Listed below are T cell receptor beta chains from one sample, sequenced in a study of early T cells in non-severe SARS-CoV-2 infection. TCRdb independently ran MiXCR on the 5' RACE reads; one entry per CDR3 protein. Of about 76,000 distinct CDR3 sequences detected, about 11% appear once; the ten largest clones hold roughly 4.7%. Specimen: whole blood. The source is an adult who was a healthcare worker with PCR-confirmed SARS-CoV-2 infection or an uninfected control (not recorded which). Each CDR3 is given with its conserved first and last residue. A D gene is named only where the DNA matches it firmly. Size is stated for part of the rows, as once, few or many counts, or as a class when the clone is expanded.

v_gene	j_gene	abundance	d_gene	CDR3nt	CDR3aa
TRBV7-9	TRBJ1-6	many	NA	TGTGCCAGCACTAAGCAGGAATATAATTCACCCCTCCACTTT	CASTKQEYNSPLHF
TRBV5-1	TRBJ2-1	few	TRBD2	TGCGCCAGCACCCTCGGGGTGGCGGGGGGCTACAATGAGCAGTTCTTC	CASTLGVAGGYNEQFF
TRBV7-8	TRBJ2-5	NA	TRBD2	TGTGCCAGCAGCGTGGGACTAGCGGGGGGGGCCCAGTACTTC	CASSVGLAGGAQYF
TRBV6-2/TRBV6-3	TRBJ1-4	NA	NA	TGTGCCAGCAGTCCACCGTGGACAGAAGAAAAACTGTTTTTT	CASSPPWTEEKLFF
TRBV12-3/TRBV12-4	TRBJ1-1	NA	NA	TGTGCCAGCAATGAGGCTGGCAGGACCCACACTGAAGCTTTCTTT	CASNEAGRTHTEAFF
TRBV11-2	TRBJ2-3	many	TRBD1	TGTGCCAGCAGCTTCGACAGGGGAAAAGATACGCAGTATTTT	CASSFDRGKDTQYF
TRBV30	TRBJ2-7	few	TRBD1	TGTGCCTGGTCTGAGACAGGGGGTCTGAACGAGCAGTACTTC	CAWSETGGLNEQYF
TRBV2	TRBJ2-7	NA	NA	TGTGCCAGCGCCGACAGGTCCTACGAGCAGTACTTC	CASADRSYEQYF
TRBV5-1	TRBJ1-2	many	TRBD1	TGCGCCAGCAGCATAGGACAGGGCTATGGCTACACCTTC	CASSIGQGYGYTF
TRBV2	TRBJ1-6	many	TRBD1	TGTGCCAGCAGCGACAGGGTAGATTCACCCCTCCACTTT	CASSDRVDSPLHF
TRBV6-5	TRBJ2-4	NA	TRBD1	TGTGCCAGCAGAGGACAGGGCGTAAACATTCAGTACTTC	CASRGQGVNIQYF
TRBV7-2	TRBJ2-5	NA	TRBD1	TGTGCCAGCAGCGCCGGGACAGGGTATCCTATGGAGACCCAGTACTTC	CASSAGTGYPMETQYF
TRBV11-2	TRBJ1-1	few	NA	TGTGCCAGCAGCTTGACAGAGGACACTGAAGCTTTCTTT	CASSLTEDTEAFF
TRBV12-3/TRBV12-4	TRBJ1-5	few	TRBD1	TGTGCCAGCAGTTGGGGACAGAGCAATCAGCCCCAGCATTTT	CASSWGQSNQPQHF
TRBV29-1	TRBJ2-2	NA	NA	TGCAGCGTTGAAGATCTAGGGGCGGCGAACACCGGGGAGCTGTTTTTT	CSVEDLGAANTGELFF
TRBV24-1	TRBJ2-1	NA	NA	TGTGCCACCAGCGCCCGTGGGTGGGGTGAGCAGTTCTTC	CATSARGWGEQFF
TRBV20-1	TRBJ1-2	NA	NA	TGCAGTGCCCTACCGGGGGGTCTCTATGGCTACACCTTC	CSALPGGLYGYTF
TRBV20-1	TRBJ1-2	many	NA	TGCAGTGCTAGAGATCAAGCAGGGGCTAGATATGGCTACACCTTC	CSARDQAGARYGYTF
TRBV7-2	TRBJ1-1	few	NA	TGTGCCAGCAGCTTAACGGCTACGGGGACTGAAGCTTTCTTT	CASSLTATGTEAFF
TRBV6-5	TRBJ1-5	few	TRBD1	TGTGCCAGCAGCCTCGGACAGGGTGGTAGCAATCAGCCCCAGCATTTT	CASSLGQGGSNQPQHF
TRBV7-6	TRBJ2-2	many	NA	TGTGCCAGCAGCTTAGATCCGAACACCGGGGAGCTGTTTTTT	CASSLDPNTGELFF
TRBV6-5	TRBJ1-5	few	TRBD1	TGTGCCAGCAGTCGTCCAGGGGGTCAGCCCCAGCATTTT	CASSRPGGQPQHF
TRBV12-2	TRBJ1-2	few	NA	TGTGCAAGTCGCTTAATCAACCCTACACAGGGTAACTATGGCTACACCTTC	CASRLINPTQGNYGYTF
TRBV6-5	TRBJ1-3	few	TRBD1	TGTGCCAGCAGTTATAGGGGGCCTGGAAACACCATATATTTT	CASSYRGPGNTIYF
TRBV20-1	TRBJ2-1	many	NA	TGCAGTGCTAGACCCGAGGGCCACGACTATGAGCAGTTCTTC	CSARPEGHDYEQFF
TRBV18	TRBJ1-6	few	NA	TGTGCCAGCTCACCTCGGAGGGGAAATTCACCCCTCCACTTT	CASSPRRGNSPLHF
TRBV5-4	TRBJ2-2	NA	NA	TGTGCCAGCAGCTTGGTCCGGGTTAACACCGGGGAGCTGTTTTTT	CASSLVRVNTGELFF
TRBV12-3/TRBV12-4	TRBJ2-6	few	NA	TGTGCCAGCACTCGTGGTGACTTTTCTGGGGCCAACGTCCTGACTTTC	CASTRGDFSGANVLTF
TRBV7-2	TRBJ2-7	NA	NA	TGTGCCAGCAGCTTAGCGCCGGGGGCCCACGAGCAGTACTTC	CASSLAPGAHEQYF
TRBV5-1	TRBJ2-5	few	NA	TGCGCCAGCAGGGGGCCCGAGGGAGAGACCCAGTACTTC	CASRGPEGETQYF
TRBV11-2	TRBJ2-3	NA	NA	TGTGCCAGCAGCTTAGTACCGCTAGGGCAGAACACAGATACGCAGTATTTT	CASSLVPLGQNTDTQYF
TRBV27	TRBJ1-1	many	NA	TGTGCCAGCAGTCCCCGGGGGGGCCCTTTGACTGAAGCTTTCTTT	CASSPRGGPLTEAFF
TRBV14	TRBJ1-1	many	NA	TGTGCCAGCAGCCGCGAGACCGGGCTTGAAGCTTTCTTT	CASSRETGLEAFF
TRBV19	TRBJ1-5	once	NA	TGTGCCAGTAGTACCCAGATGCGGCAGCCCCAGCATTTT	CASSTQMRQPQHF
TRBV21-1	TRBJ1-5	few	NA	TGTGCCAGCAGCAACCGGGACAGGTATAGCAATCAGCCCCAGCATTTT	CASSNRDRYSNQPQHF
TRBV6-2/TRBV6-3	TRBJ1-1	NA	NA	TGTGCCAGCAGACCGCAGGGGAGCACTGAAGCTTTCTTT	CASRPQGSTEAFF
TRBV7-2	TRBJ2-1	few	NA	TGTGCCAGCACCTCAGGGAGAGGTTTGGATGAGCAGTTCTTC	CASTSGRGLDEQFF
TRBV19	TRBJ1-5	many	NA	TGTGCCAGTAGTATAGGATCGCAGGTTGGGTCTCAGCCCCAGCATTTT	CASSIGSQVGSQPQHF
TRBV21-1	TRBJ2-7	NA	NA	TGTGCCAGCAGCAAACCTCGTCTTAGTGGCGAGCAGTACTTC	CASSKPRLSGEQYF
TRBV5-6	TRBJ2-3	many	NA	TGTGCCAGCAGCTTGTCAGCGGTGGTATACACAGATACGCAGTATTTT	CASSLSAVVYTDTQYF
TRBV4-1	TRBJ1-1	NA	NA	TGCGCCAGCAGCCAAGTCTCAGGGAACACTGAAGCTTTCTTT	CASSQVSGNTEAFF
TRBV9	TRBJ1-5	NA	NA	TGTGCCAGCAGCGCTTTTTCTAGCAATCAGCCCCAGCATTTT	CASSAFSSNQPQHF
TRBV6-5	TRBJ2-3	many	TRBD1	TGTGCCAGCAGAGGGGGACAGGGCACAGATACGCAGTATTTT	CASRGGQGTDTQYF
TRBV11-2	TRBJ2-5	few	TRBD2	TGTGCCAGCAGCTTAGAAGGACTAGCGGTTATTTTGGAGACCCAGTACTTC	CASSLEGLAVILETQYF
TRBV4-1	TRBJ1-6	NA	NA	TGCGCCAGCAGCCAAGAGCTTGGCGGCGGTCGGACCCTCCACTTT	CASSQELGGGRTLHF
TRBV4-3	TRBJ1-2	many	NA	TGCGCCAGCAGCCAAGATTTTTCGACGGGTGGCTACACCTTC	CASSQDFSTGGYTF
TRBV29-1	TRBJ2-5	many	NA	TGCAGCGTTGAAGTGGCCCCGACGGAACAAGAGACCCAGTACTTC	CSVEVAPTEQETQYF
TRBV12-3/TRBV12-4	TRBJ1-1	many	NA	TGTGCCAGCAGGGGGGCCGGGCTGAACACTGAAGCTTTCTTT	CASRGAGLNTEAFF
TRBV7-2	TRBJ1-6	many	NA	TGTGCCAGCAGCTTAAACGGGGCACAGAATTCACCCCTCCACTTT	CASSLNGAQNSPLHF
TRBV18	TRBJ2-2	NA	NA	TGTGCCAGCTCCCCAACGTCACGGGGTTCGGACGGGGAGCTGTTTTTT	CASSPTSRGSDGELFF
TRBV5-4	TRBJ2-5	many	NA	TGTGCCAGCAGCTTGGATGCTAGGACAGAGACCCAGTACTTC	CASSLDARTETQYF
TRBV6-2/TRBV6-3	TRBJ2-5	few	NA	TGTGCCAGCAGTTACACTTGGGCGGAGACCCAGTACTTC	CASSYTWAETQYF
TRBV28	TRBJ2-5	NA	TRBD2	TGTGCCAGCAGTGTAACTAGCGGGGGGCAAGAGACCCAGTACTTC	CASSVTSGGQETQYF
TRBV5-4	TRBJ2-3	many	NA	TGTGCCAGCAGCTTGGGCATTAGCACAGATACGCAGTATTTT	CASSLGISTDTQYF
TRBV5-5	TRBJ1-6	NA	NA	TGTGCCAGCAGCTTGTTGTCAGCTTTGAATTCACCCCTCCACTTT	CASSLLSALNSPLHF
TRBV18	TRBJ2-7	many	NA	TGTGCCAGCTCAGTTCGGACCGGAGCCTACGAACAGTACTTC	CASSVRTGAYEQYF
TRBV19	TRBJ2-7	few	TRBD1	TGTGCCAGTAGTTTACAGGGGACCGGCTACGAGCAGTACTTC	CASSLQGTGYEQYF
TRBV2	TRBJ2-3	NA	TRBD1	TGTGCCAGCAGGGACAGGGGTTCGAGAGATACGCAGTATTTT	CASRDRGSRDTQYF
TRBV24-1	TRBJ2-1	NA	NA	TGTGCCACCAGTGAGGGAGGGGCAGGGGCACCAAGCAATGAGCAGTTCTTC	CATSEGGAGAPSNEQFF
TRBV5-5	TRBJ2-7	few	TRBD1	TGTGCCAGCAGCTCTCGGACAGGGGACGACGAGCAGTACTTC	CASSSRTGDDEQYF